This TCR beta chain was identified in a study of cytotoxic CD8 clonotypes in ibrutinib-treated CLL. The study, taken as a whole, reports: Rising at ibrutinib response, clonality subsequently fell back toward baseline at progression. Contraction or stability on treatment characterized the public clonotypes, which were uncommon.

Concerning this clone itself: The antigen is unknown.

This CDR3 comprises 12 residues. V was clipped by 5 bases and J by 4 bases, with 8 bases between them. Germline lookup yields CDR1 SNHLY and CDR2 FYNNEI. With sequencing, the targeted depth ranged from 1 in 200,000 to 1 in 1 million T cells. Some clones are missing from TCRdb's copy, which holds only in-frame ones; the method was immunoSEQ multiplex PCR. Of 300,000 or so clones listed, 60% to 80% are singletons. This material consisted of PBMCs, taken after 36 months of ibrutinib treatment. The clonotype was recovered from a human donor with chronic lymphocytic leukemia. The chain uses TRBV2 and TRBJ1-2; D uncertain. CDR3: CASSTISYGYTF. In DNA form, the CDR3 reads TGTGCCAGCAGTACAATCAGCTATGGCTACACCTTC.